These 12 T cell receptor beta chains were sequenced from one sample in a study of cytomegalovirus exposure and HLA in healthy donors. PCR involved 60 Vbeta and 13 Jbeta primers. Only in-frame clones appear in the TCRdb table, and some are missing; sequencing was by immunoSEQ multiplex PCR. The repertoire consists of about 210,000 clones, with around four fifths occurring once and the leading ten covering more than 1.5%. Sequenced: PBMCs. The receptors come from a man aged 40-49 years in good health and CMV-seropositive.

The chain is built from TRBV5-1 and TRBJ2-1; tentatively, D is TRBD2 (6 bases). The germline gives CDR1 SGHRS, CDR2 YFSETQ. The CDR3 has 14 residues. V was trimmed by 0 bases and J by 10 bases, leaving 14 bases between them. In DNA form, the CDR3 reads TGCGCCAGCAGCTTGGATGGGACGGCGGGGGAGCAGTTCTTC. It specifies CASSLDGTAGEQFF. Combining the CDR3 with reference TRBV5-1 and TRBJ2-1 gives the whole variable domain KAGVTQTPRYLIKTRGQQVTLSCSPISGHRSVSWYQQTPGQGLQFLFEYFSETQRNKGNFPGRFSGRQFSNSRSEMNVSTLELGDSALYLCASSLDGTAGEQFFGPGTRLTVL.

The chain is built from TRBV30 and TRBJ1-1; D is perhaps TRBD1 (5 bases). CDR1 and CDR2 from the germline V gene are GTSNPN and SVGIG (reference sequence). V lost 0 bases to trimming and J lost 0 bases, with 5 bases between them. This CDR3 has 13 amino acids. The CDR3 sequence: CAWSVQVNTEAFF. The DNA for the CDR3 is TGTGCCTGGAGTGTACAGGTGAACACTGAAGCTTTCTTT.

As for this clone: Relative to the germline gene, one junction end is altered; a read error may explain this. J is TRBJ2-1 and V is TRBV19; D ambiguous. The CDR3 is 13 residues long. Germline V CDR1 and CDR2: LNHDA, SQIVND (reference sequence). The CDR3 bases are TGTGCCAGTAGTATGGGCTCCTACAATGAACAGTTCTTC. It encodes CASSMGSYNEQFF.

The DNA of the CDR3 is TGTGCCAGCAGCCCCGGGACAGTCCATTCACCCCTCCACTTT. It encodes CASSPGTVHSPLHF. The V call is TRBV6-5, the J call TRBJ1-6; 7 bases map to TRBD1. V lost 6 bases, J lost 8 bases, and 7 bases stayed unmatched. Germline V lookup: CDR1 MNHEY, CDR2 SVGAGI. The CDR3 loop spans 14 amino acids.

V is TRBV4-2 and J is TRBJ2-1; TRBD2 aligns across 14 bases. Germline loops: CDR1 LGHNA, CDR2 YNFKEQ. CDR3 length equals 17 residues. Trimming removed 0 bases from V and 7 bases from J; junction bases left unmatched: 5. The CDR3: CASSQDPGTSGGNEQFF. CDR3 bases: TGTGCCAGCAGCCAAGATCCAGGGACTAGCGGGGGTAATGAGCAGTTCTTC.

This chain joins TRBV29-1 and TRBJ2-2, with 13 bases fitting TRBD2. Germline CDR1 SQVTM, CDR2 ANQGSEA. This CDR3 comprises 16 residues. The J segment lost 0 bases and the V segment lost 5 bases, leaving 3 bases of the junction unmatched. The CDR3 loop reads CSVLGLAGPNTGELFF. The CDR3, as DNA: TGCAGCGTTCTGGGACTAGCGGGACCGAACACCGGGGAGCTGTTTTTT.

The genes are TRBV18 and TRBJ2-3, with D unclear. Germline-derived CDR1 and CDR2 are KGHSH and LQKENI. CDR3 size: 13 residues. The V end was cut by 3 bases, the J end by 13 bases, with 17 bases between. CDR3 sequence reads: CASSPASVLVKYF. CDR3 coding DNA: TGTGCCAGCTCACCCGCCTCGGTGCTCGTGAAGTATTTT.

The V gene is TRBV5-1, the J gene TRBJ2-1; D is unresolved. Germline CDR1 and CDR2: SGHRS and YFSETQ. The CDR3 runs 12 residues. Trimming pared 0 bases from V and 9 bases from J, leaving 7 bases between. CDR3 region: CASSLVAGEQFF. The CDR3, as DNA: TGCGCCAGCAGCTTGGTAGCCGGTGAGCAGTTCTTC.

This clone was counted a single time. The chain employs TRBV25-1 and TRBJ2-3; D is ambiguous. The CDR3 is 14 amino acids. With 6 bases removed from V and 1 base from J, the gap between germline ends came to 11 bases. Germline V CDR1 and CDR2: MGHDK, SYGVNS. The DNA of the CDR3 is TGTGCCAGCAGCTCTAATACTGGCACAGATACGCAGTATTTT. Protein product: CASSSNTGTDTQYF.

Here the CDR3 reads CASSQDRRVGDIQYF. The CDR3 DNA reads TGCGCCAGCAGCCAAGATCGGAGGGTAGGTGACATTCAGTACTTC. The genes are TRBV4-3 and TRBJ2-4; D perhaps matches TRBD2 (6 bases). This CDR3 is 15 amino acids long. Germline loops: CDR1 LGHNA, CDR2 YSLEER. The V gene lost 0 bases and the J gene lost 8 bases, with 14 bases spanning the gap.

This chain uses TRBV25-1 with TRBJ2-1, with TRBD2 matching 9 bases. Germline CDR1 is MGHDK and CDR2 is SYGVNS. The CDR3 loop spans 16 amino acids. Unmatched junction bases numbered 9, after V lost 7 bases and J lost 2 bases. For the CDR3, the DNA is TGTGCCAGCACCACCCATCCTAGCGGGGCCTACAATGAGCAGTTCTTC. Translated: CASTTHPSGAYNEQFF. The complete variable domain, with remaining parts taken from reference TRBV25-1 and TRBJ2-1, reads EADIYQTPRYLVIGTGKKITLECSQTMGHDKMYWYQQDPGMELHLIHYSYGVNSTEKGDLSSESTVSRIRTEHFPLTLESARPSHTSQYLCASTTHPSGAYNEQFFGPGTRLTVL.

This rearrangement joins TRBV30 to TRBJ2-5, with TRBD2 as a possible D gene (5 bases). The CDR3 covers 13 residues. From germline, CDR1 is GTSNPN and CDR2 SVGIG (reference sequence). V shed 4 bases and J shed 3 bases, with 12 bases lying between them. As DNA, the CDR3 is TGTGCCTGGATCCCGGGATTGAAAGAGACCCAGTACTTC. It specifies CAWIPGLKETQYF.